The next 24 T cell receptor beta chains were all read from a single sample in a study of cytomegalovirus exposure and HLA in healthy donors. The PCR used 60 Vbeta and 13 Jbeta primers. Clones were sequenced by immunoSEQ multiplex PCR, and TCRdb holds only the in-frame ones, with some missing. The sample carries roughly 140,000 clones, roughly 80% recorded once. Sequencing was carried out using PBMCs. The receptors originated from a female donor in good health and CMV-seronegative.

The chain recombines TRBV30 with TRBJ2-5; 11 bases match TRBD2. The germline gives CDR1 GTSNPN, CDR2 SVGIG (reference sequence). Trimming at V came to 3 bases and at J to 1 base, leaving 1 base not matched to a gene. CDR3 size: 14 residues. The CDR3 sequence is CAWRTSGAQETQYF. The CDR3 region has the DNA TGTGCCTGGAGGACTAGCGGGGCCCAAGAGACCCAGTACTTC.

V gene TRBV21-1 combines with J gene TRBJ1-4; no DNA check was done on the table's D call, TRBD1. TRBV21-1 is labeled a pseudogene. The CDR3 consists of 15 residues. The CDR3 DNA reads as TGTGCCAGCAGCCGACGATCCCGGACACTCGAAAAACTGTTTTTT. Its translation is CASSRRSRTLEKLFF.

The J gene is TRBJ2-7, the V gene TRBV7-9, with 8 nucleotides matching TRBD1. Unmatched junction bases numbered 10, after V lost 4 bases and J lost 2 bases. This CDR3 has 16 amino acids. The germline gives CDR1 SEHNR, CDR2 FQNEAQ (reference sequence). CDR3 nucleotide sequence: TGTGCCAGCAGCTCCTGGACAGGGCTAACCGCCTACGAGCAGTACTTC. Protein product: CASSSWTGLTAYEQYF.

This clone came up once. This chain joins TRBV18 and TRBJ1-5; 9 positions agree with TRBD1. The CDR3 is made up of 16 amino acids. Germline V gene sequence: CDR1 KGHSH, CDR2 LQKENI. The junction had 3 bases not matched to a gene; V was cut back by 2 bases and J by 1 base. CDR3 nucleotides: TGTGCCAGCTCACCAGGGACAGGGAAGAGCAATCAGCCCCAGCATTTT. Encoded protein: CASSPGTGKSNQPQHF.

The chain joins TRBV19 to TRBJ2-1; 9 bases agree with TRBD2. Losses at the gene ends were 5 bases for V and 3 bases for J; bases not matched to a gene: 5. This CDR3 has 15 amino acids. The germline V gene encodes CDR1 LNHDA and CDR2 SQIVND (reference sequence). The CDR3 region has the DNA TGTGCCAGTAGTCCGGCGGGAGGGGGCTACAATGAGCAGTTCTTC. It codes for CASSPAGGGYNEQFF.

This clone was counted between two and nine times. The V gene is TRBV29-1, the J gene TRBJ2-1, with 7 bases aligning to TRBD1. The CDR3 is 14 residues long. V trimming: 6 bases; J trimming: 2 bases; junction bases outside the gene matches: 7. CDR1 is SQVTM and CDR2 is ANQGSEA in the germline V gene. The CDR3 nucleotides are TGCAGCGTAGGGAACAGGGGCGCCTACAATGAGCAGTTCTTC. This translates into CSVGNRGAYNEQFF.

The J gene is TRBJ1-3, the V gene TRBV7-9, with D uncertain. The CDR3 covers 12 residues. The ends were cut back, 5 bases at V and 8 bases at J, with 10 bases in the middle. The germline V gene has CDR1 SEHNR and CDR2 FQNEAQ (reference sequence). The CDR3 bases are TGTGCCAGCAGCCGAGGGTCCGACACCATATATTTT. Translating it yields CASSRGSDTIYF.

The chain employs TRBV2 and TRBJ2-3, with 14 nucleotides matching TRBD2. V shed 5 bases, J shed 3 bases, and the junction held 4 bases outside the gene matches. The CDR3 extends over 16 amino acids. Germline values: CDR1 SNHLY, CDR2 FYNNEI. This CDR3 reads CASSIRLAGGTDTQYF. The CDR3 DNA follows: TGTGCCAGCAGTATCCGACTAGCGGGAGGGACAGATACGCAGTATTTT.

In the case of this clone: The junction and the germline gene differ at one end; a read error may be behind it. The chain is built from TRBV5-6 and TRBJ2-1; TRBD2 agrees at 11 bases. Germline-derived CDR1 and CDR2 are SGHDT and YYEEEE. The CDR3 totals 17 residues. The CDR3 sequence is CASSLATGTSGYNERFF. CDR3 bases: TGTGCCAGCAGCTTAGCGACCGGGACTAGCGGCTACAATGAGCGGTTCTTC.

J is TRBJ1-1 and V is TRBV6-1, with a tentative D call TRBD1 (5 bases). V shed 7 bases and J shed 8 bases, with 11 bases lying between them. The CDR3 is 11 amino acids. From germline, CDR1 is MNHNS and CDR2 SASEGT. In nucleotides, the CDR3 is TGTGCCAGCAAAGCAGGGCCCGAAGCTTTCTTT. This encodes CASKAGPEAFF.

The chain links TRBV27 to TRBJ2-5; TRBD2 matches at 10 bases. The CDR3 has 19 residues. The trim removed 7 bases at V and 0 bases at J, leaving 17 bases unmatched. CDR1 and CDR2 (germline): MNHEY, SMNVEV (reference sequence). CDR3 residues: CASTMRRLAGSGYQETQYF. DNA of the CDR3: TGTGCCAGCACCATGAGGAGACTAGCGGGTTCTGGGTACCAAGAGACCCAGTACTTC.

The rearrangement joins TRBV5-1 to TRBJ2-1; 7 nucleotides agree with TRBD2. Germline lookup yields CDR1 SGHRS and CDR2 YFSETQ. This CDR3 has 12 residues. V lost 2 bases and J lost 10; bases outside the gene matches: 3. CDR3 sequence: CASSFILAEQFF. CDR3 sequence (DNA): TGCGCCAGCAGCTTCATACTAGCGGAGCAGTTCTTC.

CDR3 protein: CSVEDPAGYYGYTF. CDR3 in DNA: TGCAGCGTTGAAGATCCGGCAGGTTACTATGGCTACACCTTC. The rearrangement links TRBV29-1 to TRBJ1-2; unclear D gene. This CDR3 region has 14 residues. The germline CDR1 and CDR2 sequences are SQVTM and ANQGSEA. Trimming removed 0 bases from V and 3 bases from J, with 11 bases in between.

This clone has only a few counts. The chain uses TRBV4-1 and TRBJ2-4; D may be TRBD2 (6 bases). CDR1 and CDR2 from the germline V gene are MGHRA and YSYEKL. Trimming removed 0 bases at V and 6 bases at J, with 12 bases between. The CDR3 is 15 amino acids. In nucleotides, the CDR3 is TGCGCCAGCAGCCAAGAGGAGGGGTATCGAAACATTCAGTACTTC. Protein sequence: CASSQEEGYRNIQYF.

This clone was seen more than once but under ten times. The V call is TRBV29-1, the J call TRBJ2-2, with 7 bases lining up with TRBD2. Losses at the gene ends were 6 bases for V and 4 bases for J; bases not matched to a gene: 8. The CDR3 is 14 amino acids. The germline gives CDR1 SQVTM, CDR2 ANQGSEA. The chain's CDR3 is CSVWGGVVTGELFF. The DNA of the CDR3 is TGCAGCGTCTGGGGGGGGGTGGTCACCGGGGAGCTGTTTTTT.

V gene TRBV10-3 combines with J gene TRBJ1-5, with unresolved D. Per the germline V gene, CDR1 is ENHRY and CDR2 is SYGVKD. The CDR3 length is 13 residues. Trimming pared 0 bases from V and 7 bases from J, leaving 7 bases between. CDR3 region: CAISESGSQPQHF. The CDR3 region has the DNA TGTGCCATCAGTGAGTCCGGGTCCCAGCCCCAGCATTTT.

V is TRBV6-5 and J is TRBJ1-4, with 7 bases identical to TRBD1. The germline V gene has CDR1 MNHEY and CDR2 SVGAGI. The CDR3 sequence is 14 residues long. V lost 5 bases to trimming and J lost 4 bases; unmatched junction nucleotides: 4. CDR3 bases: TGTGCCAGCAGTACAGGGGTTATTAATGAAAAACTGTTTTTT. Encoded protein: CASSTGVINEKLFF.

The chain carries TRBV11-3 and TRBJ1-2; the D gene is possibly TRBD1 (6 bases). There are 14 residues in the CDR3. V lost 2 bases, J lost 6 bases, and 13 bases lay in between. Germline loops: CDR1 SGHNT, CDR2 YENEEA. CDR3 sequence: CASSLHRVFDGYTF. In nucleotides, the CDR3 is TGTGCCAGCAGCTTACACAGGGTATTTGATGGCTACACCTTC.

The table lists this clone with a count of one. The V and J genes are TRBV19 and TRBJ2-3, with 10 nucleotides matching TRBD2. Germline-derived CDR1 and CDR2 are LNHDA and SQIVND (reference sequence). The CDR3 loop spans 16 amino acids. V was clipped by 1 base and J by 1 base; unmatched bases: 2. The CDR3 DNA follows: TGTGCCAGTAGTATAGTTGGACTAGCGGGCACAGATACGCAGTATTTT. Translation: CASSIVGLAGTDTQYF. The entire variable domain, with the rest obtained from reference TRBV19 and TRBJ2-3, is as follows: DGGITQSPKYLFRKEGQNVTLSCEQNLNHDAMYWYRQDPGQGLRLIYYSQIVNDFQKGDIAEGYSVSREKKESFPLTVTSAQKNPTAFYLCASSIVGLAGTDTQYFGPGTRLTVL.

This chain uses TRBV5-1 with TRBJ2-7, with 8 bases fitting TRBD1. The CDR3 covers 12 residues. J lost 6 bases, V lost 4 bases, and 3 bases had no gene match. The V gene's germline CDR1 is SGHRS and CDR2 YFSETQ. In DNA, the CDR3 is TGCGCCAGCAGCGCGACAGGGGTCGAGCAGTACTTC. Amino acid sequence: CASSATGVEQYF. Drawing the rest from reference TRBV5-1 and TRBJ2-7, the complete variable domain is KAGVTQTPRYLIKTRGQQVTLSCSPISGHRSVSWYQQTPGQGLQFLFEYFSETQRNKGNFPGRFSGRQFSNSRSEMNVSTLELGDSALYLCASSATGVEQYFGPGTRLTVT.

The chain has TRBV6-1 and TRBJ1-2; weak D call: TRBD1 (5 bases). The CDR3 extends over 13 amino acids. Per germline, CDR1 MNHNS and CDR2 SASEGT. V lost 4 bases to trimming and J lost 6 bases, with 12 bases between them. The CDR3 nucleotides read TGTGCCAGCAGTGTACCAGGGTGGAATGGCTACACCTTC. As protein: CASSVPGWNGYTF.

The chain combines TRBV5-1 with TRBJ2-7; 7 nucleotides match TRBD1. CDR1 and CDR2 (germline): SGHRS, YFSETQ. The CDR3 has 13 residues. The trim removed 3 bases at V and 5 bases at J, leaving 5 bases unmatched. CDR3 protein: CASSYRGPDEQYF. The CDR3 region has the DNA TGCGCCAGCAGCTACAGGGGTCCTGACGAGCAGTACTTC.

The chain combines TRBV28 with TRBJ2-2; possible D gene TRBD1, 6 bases. CDR3 size: 16 residues. Per the germline V gene, CDR1 is MDHEN and CDR2 is SYDVKM. The ends were cut back, 2 bases at V and 7 bases at J, with 17 bases in the middle. Written as DNA, the CDR3 is TGTGCCAGCAGTTTAGTTAACCCAGGGGAAGGCGGGGAGCTGTTTTTT. Protein sequence: CASSLVNPGEGGELFF.

The rearrangement uses TRBV7-9 and TRBJ1-3; D remains unclear. Germline assignment: CDR1 SEHNR and CDR2 FQNEAQ (reference sequence). The CDR3 is 16 amino acids. V dropped 5 bases and J dropped 0 bases, with 14 bases sitting between them. CDR3 region: CASSPDTLSSGNTIYF. The CDR3 DNA reads TGTGCCAGCAGCCCAGACACCCTGAGCTCTGGAAACACCATATATTTT.